This T cell receptor (beta chain) comes out of a study of blood T cell repertoires in COVID-19. In the original processing: Amplification of reference gene primers provided the estimated nucleated cell counts. TCRdb's table, derived via immunoSEQ multiplex PCR, lists solely in-frame clones and lacks some. The DNA gave D and trimming, while V, J and clone size come from that table. The sample lists tens of thousands of clones; around 88% were seen once. The V segment lost 6 bases and the J segment 3 bases; nucleotides outside the gene matches: 11. The CDR3 totals 17 residues. Germline values: CDR1 SNHLY, CDR2 FYNNEI.

The TCR originated in a man aged 50-59 years with active COVID-19. Material: peripheral blood. The rearrangement links TRBV2 to TRBJ2-3, with TRBD2 matching 11 bases. CDR3 nucleotide sequence: TGTGCCAGCAGGGCCACCCTAGCGGGGGGCGGTACAGATACGCAGTATTTT. Translated: CASRATLAGGGTDTQYF.